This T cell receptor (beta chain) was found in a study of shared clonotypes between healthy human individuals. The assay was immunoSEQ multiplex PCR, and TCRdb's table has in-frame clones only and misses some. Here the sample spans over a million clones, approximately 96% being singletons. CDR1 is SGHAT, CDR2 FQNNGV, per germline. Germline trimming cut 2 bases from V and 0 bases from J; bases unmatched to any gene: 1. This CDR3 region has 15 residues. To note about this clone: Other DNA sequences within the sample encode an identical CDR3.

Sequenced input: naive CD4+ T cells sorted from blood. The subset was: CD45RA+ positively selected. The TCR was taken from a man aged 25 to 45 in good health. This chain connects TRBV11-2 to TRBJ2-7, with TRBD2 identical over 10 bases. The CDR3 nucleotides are TGTGCCAGCAGCTTATGGACTAGCGGCTCCTACGAGCAGTACTTC. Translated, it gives CASSLWTSGSYEQYF.